Presented here are 28 T cell receptor beta chains from one specimen sequenced in a study of T-cell reconstitution after alpha-beta-depleted transplantation in children. Unique molecular identifiers were incorporated into the prepared TCRbeta library. TCRdb recomputed calls from the PCR reads with MiXCR, one row per CDR3 protein. The table includes approximately 230,000 distinct CDR3 sequences, about 25% detected once. The sequenced sample was PBMCs, obtained before TCRalphabeta/CD19-depleted stem cell transplant. These receptors all stem from a girl aged 2 to 10 with Fanconi anemia, due to receive a stem cell transplant.

This clonotype has just a few counts. The chain has TRBV5-4 and TRBJ2-3; the D gene is possibly TRBD1 (5 bases). V was trimmed by 5 bases and J by 2 bases, leaving 12 bases between them. CDR1 and CDR2 from the germline V gene are SGHNT and YYREEE (reference sequence). This CDR3 spans 14 amino acids. CDR3 in amino acids: CASSPSGITDTQYF. In nucleotides, the CDR3 is TGTGCCAGCAGTCCCTCAGGGATCACAGATACGCAGTATTTT.

V and J are TRBV6-5 and TRBJ2-1, with 11 bases that match TRBD2. Germline-derived CDR1 and CDR2 are MNHEY and SVGAGI. J gave up 6 bases and V 6 bases, and 10 bases lay outside the gene matches. This CDR3 region has 16 residues. The CDR3 bases are TGTGCCAGCAGCTTACTAGCGGGAGAAGGGGTCAATGAGCAGTTCTTC. Its translation is CASSLLAGEGVNEQFF.

This clonotype was seen only a few times. V is TRBV7-3 and J is TRBJ2-6; possibly TRBD1 for D (5 bases). CDR3 length equals 15 residues. V lost 4 bases, J lost 2 bases, and 9 bases lay in between. CDR1 SGHTA and CDR2 FQGTGA come from the germline V gene. The CDR3, as DNA: TGTGCCAGCAGCTCTCAGGGTACTGGGGCCAACGTCCTGACTTTC. It specifies CASSSQGTGANVLTF.

This clonotype was observed many times. The chain recombines TRBV6-5 with TRBJ1-2; no clear D. Trimming took 2 bases from V and 2 from J, leaving 9 bases between them. The CDR3 runs 14 residues. Germline V gene sequence: CDR1 MNHEY, CDR2 SVGAGI. The CDR3 reads CASSYRNSNYGYTF. The CDR3, as DNA: TGTGCCAGCAGTTACAGAAACTCGAACTATGGCTACACCTTC.

This clonotype came up many times. V and J are TRBV7-2 and TRBJ2-7; a possible D gene is TRBD2 (6 bases). CDR1 and CDR2 from the germline V gene are SGHTA and FQGNSA. The CDR3 totals 13 residues. Trimming cost V 5 bases and J 3 bases, with 11 bases left between them. DNA of the CDR3: TGTGCCAGCAGCAGGGACTTCGGCTACGAGCAGTACTTC. Translation: CASSRDFGYEQYF. Filled out from reference TRBV7-2 and TRBJ2-7, the complete variable domain reads GAGVSQSPSNKVTEKGKDVELRCDPISGHTALYWYRQSLGQGLEFLIYFQGNSAPDKSGLPSDRFSAERTGGSVSTLTIQRTQQEDSAVYLCASSRDFGYEQYFGPGTRLTVT.

The chain has TRBV6-4 and TRBJ2-7; TRBD1 agrees at 8 bases. CDR1 and CDR2 (germline): MRHNA, SNTAGT. V trimming: 6 bases; J trimming: 1 base; junction bases outside the gene matches: 8. CDR3 length equals 15 residues. This chain's CDR3 is CASSSKGQDSYEQYF. DNA for the CDR3: TGTGCCAGCAGCAGCAAGGGACAGGATTCCTACGAGCAGTACTTC.

This clonotype appeared many times. The chain links TRBV29-1 to TRBJ2-5; no clear D. In germline, CDR1 is SQVTM, CDR2 ANQGSEA. With 4 bases removed from V and 1 base from J, the gap between germline ends came to 7 bases. The CDR3 totals 12 residues. For the CDR3, the DNA is TGCAGCGTTGTGGGCCCCCAAGAGACCCAGTACTTC. Amino acids: CSVVGPQETQYF.

The chain combines TRBV20-1 with TRBJ1-1, with D possibly matching TRBD1 (6 bases). The V and J ends lost 0 bases and 6 bases respectively, with 11 bases between them. Germline CDR1 is DFQATT and CDR2 is SNEGSKA (reference sequence). The CDR3 is made up of 13 amino acids. CDR3 region: CSARDYREAEAFF. The CDR3 bases are TGCAGTGCTAGAGATTACAGGGAGGCTGAAGCTTTCTTT.

As for this clonotype: The CDR3 end shows no conserved phenylalanine or tryptophan, and so a read error is likely. The rearrangement uses TRBV29-1 and TRBJ1-2; possibly TRBD1 for D (6 bases). CDR1 is SQVTM, CDR2 ANQGSEA, per germline. Trimming took off 6 bases at V and 4 bases at J, with 12 bases between the two ends. The CDR3 has 12 residues. DNA of the CDR3: TGCAGCGTAGCGGACAGCTCCTATGGCTACACCTAC. This translates into CSVADSSYGYTY.

The V and J genes are TRBV5-1 and TRBJ2-7; D gene ambiguous. V dropped 0 bases and J dropped 2 bases, with 9 bases sitting between them. The CDR3 is 14 amino acids. Germline V lookup: CDR1 SGHRS, CDR2 YFSETQ. This chain's CDR3 is CASSLARSAYEQYF. Here the CDR3 DNA reads TGCGCCAGCAGCTTGGCCCGGAGTGCCTACGAGCAGTACTTC.

The chain carries TRBV7-8 and TRBJ2-7, with 10 positions matching TRBD1. The junction had 7 bases not matched to a gene; V was cut back by 5 bases and J by 3 bases. The CDR3 is 15 residues long. Germline V gives CDR1 SGHVS, CDR2 FQNEAQ. CDR3: CASSARGTGDYEQYF. The CDR3 DNA reads TGTGCCAGCAGCGCGAGGGGGACAGGGGACTACGAGCAGTACTTC.

The J gene is TRBJ2-3, the V gene TRBV29-1; 8 bases line up with TRBD2. CDR1 SQVTM and CDR2 ANQGSEA come from the germline V gene. The junction had 4 bases not matched to a gene; V was cut back by 1 base and J by 1 base. The CDR3 contains 15 residues. The CDR3 bases are TGCAGCGTTGAAGGGGCGGGGGGAGGCACAGATACGCAGTATTTT. This translates into CSVEGAGGGTDTQYF.

V gene TRBV7-9 combines with J gene TRBJ2-1; D might be TRBD1 (6 bases). Germline values: CDR1 SEHNR, CDR2 FQNEAQ (reference sequence). The CDR3 runs 14 residues. V dropped 5 bases and J dropped 8 bases, with 16 bases sitting between them. The CDR3 here is CASSPRGIVDEQFF. The CDR3 DNA sequence: TGTGCCAGCAGCCCAAGGGGGATAGTCGATGAGCAGTTCTTC.

This clonotype was seen a handful of times. The CDR3 bases are TGTGCCAGCACCGTCACAGGGACGAACACCGGGGAGCTGTTTTTT. It translates to CASTVTGTNTGELFF. V gene TRBV5-5 combines with J gene TRBJ2-2, with a possible D match to TRBD1 (6 bases). Germline CDR1 is SGHKS and CDR2 is YYEKEE (reference sequence). The CDR3 loop spans 15 amino acids. V was cut by 6 bases and J by 0 bases, with 12 bases left in between.

This clonotype occurred once. This chain joins TRBV15 and TRBJ2-3; no reliable D call. V was pared by 5 bases and J by 1 base, with 22 bases between. Germline CDR1 LNHNV, CDR2 YYDKDF (reference sequence). This CDR3 is 18 amino acids long. Written as DNA, the CDR3 is TGTGCCACCAGCCCCCGAGCTGATCGGCCTTGGGGCACAGATACGCAGTATTTT. Protein product: CATSPRADRPWGTDTQYF. Drawing the rest from reference TRBV15 and TRBJ2-3, the complete variable domain is DAMVIQNPRYQVTQFGKPVTLSCSQTLNHNVMYWYQQKSSQAPKLLFHYYDKDFNNEADTPDNFQSRRPNTSFCFLDIRSPGLGDTAMYLCATSPRADRPWGTDTQYFGPGTRLTVL.

The CDR3 coding sequence is TGTGCCAGCAGTCCCACAAGATCCACCGGGGAGCTGTTTTTT. Residues: CASSPTRSTGELFF. The chain couples TRBV6-1 to TRBJ2-2; the D is unclear. The germline CDR1 and CDR2 sequences are MNHNS and SASEGT. Trimming pared 5 bases from V and 4 bases from J, leaving 11 bases between. CDR3 length equals 14 residues.

This clonotype was observed many times. The rearrangement uses TRBV15 and TRBJ2-7; possibly TRBD2 for D (6 bases). V was trimmed by 3 bases and J by 3 bases, leaving 15 bases between them. This CDR3 is built from 15 residues. Germline assignment: CDR1 LNHNV and CDR2 YYDKDF (reference sequence). This CDR3 is CATSSLGGALYEQYF. The CDR3, as DNA: TGTGCCACCAGCAGTTTAGGAGGGGCCCTCTACGAGCAGTACTTC.

This clonotype was counted at least ten times. The rearrangement joins TRBV29-1 to TRBJ1-2; no reliable D call. The CDR3 spans 12 residues. CDR1 is SQVTM, CDR2 ANQGSEA, per germline. The ends were cut back, 4 bases at V and 1 base at J, with 7 bases in the middle. In DNA form, the CDR3 reads TGCAGCGTTGTAGGGAGTAACTATGGCTACACCTTC. Amino acid sequence: CSVVGSNYGYTF.

This clonotype has a count of ten or more. CDR3 in amino acids: CASSLGLITDTQYF. The CDR3 nucleotides read TGTGCCAGCAGCTTGGGACTTATAACAGATACGCAGTATTTT. The chain is built from TRBV11-2 and TRBJ2-3; the D gene is possibly TRBD2 (6 bases). V lost 3 bases, J lost 3 bases, and 10 bases lay in between. This CDR3 has 14 residues. Germline-derived CDR1 and CDR2 are SGHAT and FQNNGV.

Only a few counts were recorded for this clonotype. The genes are TRBV9 and TRBJ1-3; TRBD1 matches 8 bases. This CDR3 is 17 amino acids long. The germline V gene has CDR1 SGDLS and CDR2 YYNGEE. The ends lost 0 bases at V and 4 bases at J; junction bases unmatched: 9. The CDR3 bases are TGTGCCAGCAGCGTAGGGGCAGGGGGCGCGCAAGGAAACACCATATATTTT. It is translated as CASSVGAGGAQGNTIYF. Full variable domain (rest looked up from reference TRBV9 and TRBJ1-3): DSGVTQTPKHLITATGQRVTLRCSPRSGDLSVYWYQQSLDQGLQFLIQYYNGEERAKGNILERFSAQQFPDLHSELNLSSLELGDSALYFCASSVGAGGAQGNTIYFGEGSWLTVV.

Many counts were recorded for this clonotype. This sequence joins TRBV6-1 and TRBJ1-1, with D uncertain. CDR3 length equals 16 residues. Germline V gene sequence: CDR1 MNHNS, CDR2 SASEGT. V dropped 5 bases and J dropped 1 base, with 17 bases sitting between them. Written as DNA, the CDR3 is TGTGCCAGCAGTAAACCGCGAGTGCGGGGGAACACTGAAGCTTTCTTT. Amino acids: CASSKPRVRGNTEAFF.

The sample holds many counts of this clonotype. The rearrangement joins TRBV12-3 or TRBV12-4 to TRBJ2-5, with a possible D match to TRBD2 (6 bases). The CDR3 consists of 16 residues. The V end was cut by 3 bases, the J end by 5 bases, with 19 bases between. The CDR3 spells CASSFRGGFIGETQYF. The CDR3 nucleotides read TGTGCCAGCAGTTTTCGCGGAGGGTTCATCGGGGAGACCCAGTACTTC.

This clonotype was observed a handful of times. The rearrangement uses TRBV28 and TRBJ2-5; a possible D gene is TRBD2 (5 bases). The CDR3 runs 14 residues. CDR1 MDHEN and CDR2 SYDVKM come from the germline V gene. The V gene lost 4 bases and the J gene lost 1 base, with 10 bases spanning the gap. CDR3 region: CASSSRTFQETQYF. In nucleotides, the CDR3 is TGTGCCAGCAGTTCTAGGACTTTCCAAGAGACCCAGTACTTC.

The chain has TRBV20-1 and TRBJ2-2; D not certain. The V end lost 5 bases, the J end lost 4 bases, and 8 bases lay between the germline ends. This CDR3 region has 12 residues. The germline CDR1 and CDR2 sequences are DFQATT and SNEGSKA (reference sequence). CDR3 amino acids: CSAEEFTGELFF. CDR3 nucleotide sequence: TGCAGTGCTGAGGAGTTCACCGGGGAGCTGTTTTTT.

This clonotype was picked up a small number of times. The chain links TRBV27 to TRBJ2-6; a possible D gene is TRBD2 (5 bases). The germline CDR1 and CDR2 sequences are MNHEY and SMNVEV (reference sequence). Deletions cut 3 bases from V and 2 bases from J, with 8 bases between. The CDR3 runs 15 residues. For the CDR3, the DNA is TGTGCCAGCAGTTTCTTGGGAGCTGGGGCCAACGTCCTGACTTTC. Translating gives CASSFLGAGANVLTF.

The V and J genes are TRBV6-5 and TRBJ1-1; 7 bases map to TRBD1. With V trimmed by 1 base and J by 10 bases, 9 bases remained unmatched. The V gene's germline CDR1 is MNHEY and CDR2 SVGAGI. This CDR3 contains 14 residues. CDR3 DNA: TGTGCCAGCAGTTACTGGGGGACAGAGGATGGAGCTTTCTTT. Amino acid sequence: CASSYWGTEDGAFF.

This clonotype was observed many times. The chain is built from TRBV25-1 and TRBJ2-3, with 7 bases identical to TRBD2. The CDR3 length is 14 residues. Germline trimming cut 8 bases from V and 5 bases from J; bases unmatched to any gene: 10. Germline CDR1 and CDR2: MGHDK and SYGVNS. CDR3 residues: CASAPGLPIDTQYF. CDR3 DNA: TGTGCCAGCGCGCCGGGACTACCGATAGATACGCAGTATTTT.

This chain joins TRBV15 and TRBJ2-5; D uncertain. Germline V lookup: CDR1 LNHNV, CDR2 YYDKDF (reference sequence). Trimming stripped 2 bases from V and 5 bases from J, with 9 bases between. The length of the CDR3 is 13 residues. DNA of the CDR3: TGTGCCACCAGCAGAAGAACATCCGAGACCCAGTACTTC. Its protein product is CATSRRTSETQYF.